A single sample is the source of the 6 T cell receptor beta chains below, sequenced in a study of T cells in Graves' hyperthyroidism and ophthalmopathy. Researchers amplified the TCR beta CDR3 regions from RNA transcripts. Initially, a first-round RT-PCR of the TCR CDR3 employed the HTBI primer set. TCRdb reprocessed the multiplex PCR reads via MiXCR and lists one record per CDR3 protein. In the table there are 300,000 to 500,000 distinct CDR3 sequences, under 15% of which are singletons. Sequencing was done on a sample of blood. The source is a woman aged 25 to 39 with Graves' hyperthyroidism.

This clonotype was observed a few times. The CDR3 region is CASSDQSGRNTEAFF. In DNA form, the CDR3 reads TGTGCCAGCAGTGATCAGTCGGGTCGGAACACTGAAGCTTTCTTT. This chain links TRBV25-1 with TRBJ1-1; no reliable D call. The CDR3 has 15 residues. V lost 3 bases and J 1 base, leaving 12 bases between the germline ends. Germline loops: CDR1 MGHDK, CDR2 SYGVNS.

This clonotype showed up many times. The chain uses TRBV12-3 or TRBV12-4 and TRBJ2-1, with D possibly called TRBD1 or TRBD2 (7 bases each). V was trimmed by 3 bases and J by 7 bases, leaving 16 bases between them. The CDR3 runs to 15 residues. CDR3 loop: CASSLVSQGGNEQFF. CDR3 DNA: TGTGCCAGCAGTTTGGTGTCTCAGGGGGGGAATGAGCAGTTCTTC.

The gene calls are TRBV6-5 and TRBJ2-3, with D perhaps TRBD2 (6 bases). This CDR3 contains 16 residues. The V gene lost 8 bases and the J gene lost 0 bases, with 18 bases spanning the gap. The germline CDR1 and CDR2 sequences are MNHEY and SVGAGI. CDR3 protein: CASGTSSISSTDTQYF. CDR3 in DNA: TGTGCCAGCGGGACTTCCAGCATCTCTAGCACAGATACGCAGTATTTT.

This clonotype showed up just a few times. This chain uses TRBV20-1 with TRBJ2-7; D gene unclear. The CDR3 extends over 12 amino acids. The V end was cut by 5 bases, the J end by 4 bases, with 12 bases between. Germline V gene data show CDR1 as DFQATT and CDR2 as SNEGSKA (reference sequence). The CDR3 DNA reads TGCAGTGCTCCGCAGACCATTTACGAGCAGTACTTC. Its translation: CSAPQTIYEQYF.

There are a few counts of this clonotype. The J gene is TRBJ1-2, the V gene TRBV5-1; tentative D call: TRBD1 (6 bases). Trimming left V 4 bases short and J 3 bases short, with 13 bases between. Germline V gene lookup returns CDR1 SGHRS and CDR2 YFSETQ. The CDR3 totals 14 residues. The DNA for the CDR3 is TGCGCCAGCAGCGAGTCGGGACACGACTATGGCTACACCTTC. This sequence encodes CASSESGHDYGYTF.

This clonotype was observed at least ten times. This chain uses TRBV11-1 with TRBJ2-1; 7 positions agree with TRBD2. CDR3 length: 13 residues. V gave up 3 bases and J gave up 10 bases; unmatched junction bases: 6. Germline-derived CDR1 and CDR2 are SGHAT and FQDESV (reference sequence). Written as DNA, the CDR3 is TGTGCCAGCAGCTTTGTGGCCGGGGGGGAGCAGTTCTTC. Protein product: CASSFVAGGEQFF.